This T cell receptor (beta chain) was recovered during a study of cytomegalovirus exposure and HLA in healthy donors. As for the study in general: The study placed approximately 78% of its approximately 400 genotyped donors in the Caucasian-associated ancestry cluster.

Study-wide findings and caveats: TCR beta V segments were, for the most part, productive about 87% or about 30% of the time in an earlier analysis. Specificity of a few CMV-associated chains for CMV antigens was verified in vitro. A missense variant in DCLRE1C was later tied to TCR beta V- and J-gene trimming.

60 Vbeta and 13 Jbeta primers were used in PCR. Method: immunoSEQ multiplex PCR; TCRdb's copy keeps in-frame clones and lacks some. The sample has 150,000 to 200,000 clones, approximately 86% seen once. Points on this clone: What it binds is not known.

From germline, CDR1 is SGHTA and CDR2 FQGNSA. With 4 bases clipped from V and 5 bases from J, the junction kept 4 bases outside the gene matches. The CDR3 has 14 residues. This TCR derives from a young woman in good health and CMV-seronegative. The rearrangement links TRBV7-2 to TRBJ2-7, with 11 bases identical to TRBD2. The sequencing input was PBMCs. CDR3 loop: CASSSLAGGNEQYF. CDR3 sequence (DNA): TGTGCCAGCAGCTCATTAGCGGGAGGGAACGAGCAGTACTTC.